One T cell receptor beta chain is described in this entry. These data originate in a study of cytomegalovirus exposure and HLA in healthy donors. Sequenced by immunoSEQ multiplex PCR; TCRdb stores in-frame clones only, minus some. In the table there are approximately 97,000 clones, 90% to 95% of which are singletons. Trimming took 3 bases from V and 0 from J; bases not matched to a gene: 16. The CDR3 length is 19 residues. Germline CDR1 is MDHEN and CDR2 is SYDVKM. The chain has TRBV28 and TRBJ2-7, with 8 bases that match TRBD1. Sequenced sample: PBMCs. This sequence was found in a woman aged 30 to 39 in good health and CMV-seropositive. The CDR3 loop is CASSFPPGTGTLYSYEQYF. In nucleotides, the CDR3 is TGTGCCAGCAGTTTCCCTCCCGGGACAGGAACCCTCTACTCCTACGAGCAGTACTTC.